Presented here are 19 T cell receptor beta chains from one specimen sequenced in a study of spatial heterogeneity in lung cancer. In TCRdb, the 5' RACE reads were re-called with MiXCR into one record per CDR3 protein. The sample contains 30,000 to 40,000 distinct CDR3 sequences, 4% to 6% of which appear only once. Time point described: sample taken at primary tumor resection. The study sequenced unsorted whole RNA from tumor, nontumor lung or frozen PBMC. The sequencing used PBMCs, collected at surgery. These TCRs come from a female donor with early-stage non-small cell lung cancer.

This clonotype occurred many times. The V gene is TRBV6-2 or TRBV6-3, the J gene TRBJ1-6, with TRBD1 matching 8 bases. The CDR3 sequence is 17 residues long. Germline CDR1 is MNHEY and CDR2 is SVGEGT. The V and J ends lost 6 bases and 7 bases, in that order; junction bases with no gene match: 14. The CDR3 protein is CASRSRAQGVGNSPLHF. In DNA form, the CDR3 reads TGTGCCAGCAGATCCCGAGCACAGGGGGTCGGGAATTCACCCCTCCACTTT.

In this sample, this clonotype turned up many times. One end of the junction fails to match germline, which may point to a read error. The genes are TRBV7-7 and TRBJ2-2, with D perhaps assigned TRBD1 or TRBD2 (5 bases each). CDR3 size: 13 residues. Germline CDR1 is SSHAT and CDR2 is FNYEAQ (reference sequence). CDR3 amino acids: CASSLDGAGELFF. The DNA of the CDR3 is TGTGCTAGCAGCCTAGACGGGGCTGGGGAGCTGTTTTTT.

The V and J genes are TRBV4-2 and TRBJ2-7, with D uncertain. V lost 1 base, J lost 0 bases, and 10 bases lay in between. The germline V gene has CDR1 LGHNA and CDR2 YNFKEQ. The CDR3 runs 15 residues. The CDR3 loop reads CASSQAPLLSYEQYF. The DNA for the CDR3 is TGTGCCAGCAGCCAAGCTCCACTCCTCTCCTACGAGCAGTACTTC.

This clonotype showed up many times. V usage is TRBV7-3 and J usage is TRBJ2-2; 9 bases are a match to TRBD1. The ends lost 5 bases at V and 4 bases at J; junction bases unmatched: 8. Per germline, CDR1 SGHTA and CDR2 FQGTGA. The CDR3 spans 16 residues. Here the CDR3 DNA reads TGTGCCAGCAGCCAAACAGGGGGCTGGGGCACCGGGGAGCTGTTTTTT. This translates into CASSQTGGWGTGELFF.

The sample holds a few counts of this clonotype. The chain uses TRBV27 and TRBJ1-5; no firm D call. In germline, CDR1 is MNHEY, CDR2 SMNVEV (reference sequence). The CDR3 covers 14 residues. V lost 5 bases and J 7 bases, leaving 15 bases between the germline ends. The CDR3: CASSPGQFSQPQHF. The CDR3 coding sequence is TGTGCCAGCAGTCCCGGGCAGTTTTCGCAGCCCCAGCATTTT.

This clonotype was observed at least ten times. The V and J genes are TRBV6-6 and TRBJ2-7; D call uncertain. Germline V gene data show CDR1 as MNHNY and CDR2 as SVGAGI (reference sequence). The V end was cut by 4 bases, the J end by 0 bases, with 13 bases between. The CDR3 has 15 amino acids. CDR3 DNA sequence: TGTGCCAGCAGTTCCCGGCAGGCAGCCTCCTACGAGCAGTACTTC. Translating it yields CASSSRQAASYEQYF.

This clonotype was picked up one time. J is TRBJ2-2 and V is TRBV6-5; 8 bases are shared with TRBD2. The CDR3 totals 17 residues. CDR1 MNHEY and CDR2 SVGAGI come from the germline V gene. V was clipped by 1 base and J by 0 bases; unmatched bases: 4. The CDR3 coding sequence is TGTGCCAGCAGTTACTTCAGCGGGGGCGCGAACACCGGGGAGCTGTTTTTT. Translated: CASSYFSGGANTGELFF.

This clonotype occurred many times. V is TRBV11-2 and J is TRBJ2-2; TRBD2 might be the D (7 bases). V was trimmed by 4 bases and J by 2 bases, leaving 11 bases between them. The CDR3 consists of 15 residues. CDR1 SGHAT and CDR2 FQNNGV come from the germline V gene. DNA for the CDR3: TGTGCCAGCAGCTGGGCGGGGGCCAACACCGGGGAGCTGTTTTTT. It is translated as CASSWAGANTGELFF.

The table lists this clonotype with many counts. This chain joins TRBV7-9 and TRBJ1-1; D gene ambiguous. Germline V CDR1 and CDR2: SEHNR, FQNEAQ (reference sequence). The length of the CDR3 is 15 residues. Trimming removed 3 bases from V and 1 base from J, with 12 bases in between. CDR3: CASSFQSPKNTEAFF. The CDR3 DNA reads as TGTGCCAGCAGCTTTCAGTCCCCTAAGAACACTGAAGCTTTCTTT.

The gene calls are TRBV6-7 and TRBJ2-5, with 9 bases identical to TRBD2. TRBV6-7 counts as an open reading frame of uncertain function. The CDR3 is 13 amino acids. V lost 8 bases to trimming and J lost 4 bases; unmatched junction nucleotides: 5. The CDR3 spells CASGGGGVETQYF. The CDR3 DNA is TGTGCCAGCGGAGGCGGGGGGGTAGAGACCCAGTACTTC.

Many counts were recorded for this clonotype. The gene calls are TRBV23-1 and TRBJ2-7; the match to TRBD1 covers 8 bases. TRBV23-1 is annotated as an ORF whose role is uncertain. The length of the CDR3 is 16 residues. J was trimmed by 1 base and V by 2 bases; bases with no gene match: 7. DNA of the CDR3: TGCGCCAGCAGTCAACTTCGGGACAGGATTTCCTACGAGCAGTACTTC. It codes for CASSQLRDRISYEQYF.

In this sample, this clonotype turned up many times. The genes are TRBV5-1 and TRBJ2-2; possible D gene TRBD2, 7 bases. CDR1 is SGHRS, CDR2 YFSETQ, per germline. The CDR3 has 15 residues. V dropped 4 bases and J dropped 2 bases, with 12 bases sitting between them. The CDR3: CASSLRGPNTGELFF. Written as DNA, the CDR3 is TGCGCCAGCAGCCTGCGGGGGCCTAACACCGGGGAGCTGTTTTTT.

This clonotype was found many times. The chain has TRBV5-1 and TRBJ1-6, with D possibly being TRBD1 (5 bases). V lost 4 bases, J lost 9 bases, and 14 bases lay in between. Germline V gives CDR1 SGHRS, CDR2 YFSETQ. The CDR3 totals 14 residues. The CDR3 reads CASSIREYGSPLHF. The CDR3 coding sequence is TGCGCCAGCAGCATCAGGGAGTACGGTTCACCCCTCCACTTT.

By sample share, this clonotype is medium-sized. V and J are TRBV5-5 and TRBJ2-7, with D uncertain. The V end lost 7 bases, the J end lost 2 bases, and 13 bases lay between the germline ends. The CDR3 spans 13 residues. Per the germline V gene, CDR1 is SGHKS and CDR2 is YYEKEE (reference sequence). The CDR3, as DNA: TGTGCCAGCGCCAGAGCCGGACCCTACGAGCAGTACTTC. This encodes CASARAGPYEQYF.

At least ten counts were recorded for this clonotype. This chain connects TRBV20-1 to TRBJ2-1; D remains ambiguous. CDR1 is DFQATT and CDR2 is SNEGSKA in the germline V gene (reference sequence). The CDR3 has 13 amino acids. The ends were cut back, 3 bases at V and 2 bases at J, with 8 bases in the middle. CDR3 sequence reads: CSASRTAYNEQFF. The DNA for the CDR3 is TGCAGTGCTAGCAGAACAGCCTACAATGAGCAGTTCTTC.

This clonotype was seen repeatedly, ten times or more. The chain combines TRBV7-9 with TRBJ1-6, with unresolved D. Germline assignment: CDR1 SEHNR and CDR2 FQNEAQ (reference sequence). V lost 4 bases, J lost 5 bases, and 15 bases lay in between. This CDR3 is built from 16 residues. The CDR3 protein is CASSSFDGINNSPLHF. Written as DNA, the CDR3 is TGTGCCAGCAGCTCTTTCGACGGGATTAATAATTCACCCCTCCACTTT.

This clonotype showed up many times. V is TRBV15 and J is TRBJ2-2, with D unresolved. The V end was cut by 3 bases, the J end by 1 base, with 6 bases between. The germline CDR1 and CDR2 sequences are LNHNV and YYDKDF (reference sequence). The CDR3 covers 14 residues. Written as DNA, the CDR3 is TGTGCCACCAGCAGGGGGATGAACACCGGGGAGCTGTTTTTT. It translates to CATSRGMNTGELFF.

As for this clonotype: The junction departs from germline at one end; a sequencing error may be responsible. The chain recombines TRBV7-3 with TRBJ2-5; maybe TRBD1 (6 bases). Germline CDR1 and CDR2: SGHTA and FQGTGA. This CDR3 has 15 residues. DNA for the CDR3: TGTGCCAGCAGCTTACAGGGGCAGTCAAGAGAGGCCCAGTACTTC. It translates to CASSLQGQSREAQYF.

This clonotype was detected only a few times. The V call is TRBV30, the J call TRBJ1-5; unclear D gene. Germline V lookup: CDR1 GTSNPN, CDR2 SVGIG (reference sequence). V lost 4 bases to trimming and J lost 4 bases, with 11 bases between them. The CDR3 has 13 amino acids. For the CDR3, the DNA is TGTGCCTGGACCGGACGGAATAATCAGCCCCAGCATTTT. Amino acid sequence: CAWTGRNNQPQHF.